This T cell receptor (beta chain) was found in a study of regulatory T cells in long-lasting Graves disease (dated by TCRdb to the early 2020s). General notes on the study: Persistent Graves' disease meant more than 5 years of antithyroid drug treatment with TSH receptor autoantibodies that stayed positive. The study took place in China and was registered as a clinical trial. On average, persistent Graves' disease patients in the clinical cohort had been on antithyroid drugs for about 9.3 years. A total of roughly 33 samples were covered by TCR sequencing, comprising some 13 persistent and some 20 newly diagnosed Graves' disease patients. Patients with persistent Graves' disease were compared with patients with newly diagnosed Graves' disease using TCR sequencing and RNA sequencing of peripheral blood.

According to the study, the label for this sample's time point signals: persistent/refractory GD, antithyroid drugs over 5 years with positive TRAb. RNA was extracted from PBMCs in TRIzol for both TCR sequencing and RNA sequencing. Graves' disease was diagnosed according to American Thyroid Association guidelines. Recruitment of patients was carried out at an endocrinology department in Xi'an, China. From each patient, 8 to 10 milliliters of peripheral blood was collected into an EDTA anticoagulant tube. Ficoll Paque Plus density gradient separation was used to isolate PBMCs, and no further T cell sorting was done. An Agilent 2100 Bioanalyzer and agarose gel were used to check RNA quality, while a NanoDrop 2000 measured RNA concentration. Remarks on this clonotype: The specificity of this receptor is unknown. Base qualities are not recorded, but no much larger clone differs from it by a single base.

Summary of the overall study and its limitations: The authors acknowledged the small sample size as a limitation that may reduce accuracy. A larger number of public clonotypes was shared among persistent patients (approximately 3,000) than among newly diagnosed patients (roughly 970). Sequencing and analysis were restricted to the TCR beta chain. Compared with newly diagnosed patients, persistent Graves' disease patients had lower TCR Shannon entropy and fewer highly expanded clones, which suggests clonal expansion. Only peripheral blood was studied, because thyroid tissue, the primary lesion, was inaccessible. Persistent disease showed preferential use of TRBV28, TRBJ1-2 and TRBJ2-5, whereas newly diagnosed disease favored TRBV20-1 and TRBJ2-1.

The CDR3, cysteine through phenylalanine, is 13 amino acids long. Solely the CDR3 DNA is kept, with 39 bases framed from the first base. Via the germline V gene (reference sequence), CDR1 is SGHNT and CDR2 YYREEE. V gives up 0 bases and J gives up 7 bases, and the segment between their germline ends measures 10 bases. The library was made by multiplex PCR. The sequencing machine was an Illumina HiSeq 4000. TCR beta libraries were built with iRepertoire HTBI primers and Arm-PCR amplification of CDR3 regions. Before sequencing, the PCR products underwent gel purification. On the study's bioinformatics: Across samples, some 62 TRBV and 13 to 15 TRBJ segments were identified and used for gene usage analysis of CDR3 amino acid clonotypes. Filtered high-quality paired reads were merged into contigs using COPE and FqMerger. BLAST was used to align contigs to IMGT TRBV, TRBD and TRBJ reference genes, and CDR3 was defined according to IMGT. Any clonotype with a frequency above 0.1% was counted as a highly expanded clone. Shannon entropy was used to measure repertoire diversity, and the Gini coefficient was used to measure V-J evenness. Clonotypes shared by more than one individual were considered public. Clones were called with MiXCR by TCRdb after fastp trimmed the public reads at Q25, and only in-frame beta chains were retained. One record per CDR3 amino acid sequence lists the most common genes and DNA. These V and J calls are TCRdb output, not the study's own analysis. The sample contains around 460,000 distinct CDR3 sequences, around a fifth of them found a single time. Together, the top ten hold around 13% of the sample.

Sequences were derived from peripheral blood mononuclear cells (PBMCs), sampled when the disease was refractory, from a patient treated with antithyroid drugs. The rearrangement joined TRBV5-4 to TRBJ2-5; a tentative D match to TRBD1 spans 5 bases. This TCR was sampled from a female donor with Graves disease. The DNA sequence is given as TGTGCCAGCAGCTTGGGGGGCCTTGGGACCCAGTACTTC. It specifies CASSLGGLGTQYF. Where the CDR3 stops, the reference TRBV5-4 and TRBJ2-5 genes take over; the full variable domain is ETGVTQSPTHLIKTRGQQVTLRCSSQSGHNTVSWYQQALGQGPQFIFQYYREEENGRGNFPPRFSGLQFPNYSSELNVNALELDDSALYLCASSLGGLGTQYFGPGTRLLVL.